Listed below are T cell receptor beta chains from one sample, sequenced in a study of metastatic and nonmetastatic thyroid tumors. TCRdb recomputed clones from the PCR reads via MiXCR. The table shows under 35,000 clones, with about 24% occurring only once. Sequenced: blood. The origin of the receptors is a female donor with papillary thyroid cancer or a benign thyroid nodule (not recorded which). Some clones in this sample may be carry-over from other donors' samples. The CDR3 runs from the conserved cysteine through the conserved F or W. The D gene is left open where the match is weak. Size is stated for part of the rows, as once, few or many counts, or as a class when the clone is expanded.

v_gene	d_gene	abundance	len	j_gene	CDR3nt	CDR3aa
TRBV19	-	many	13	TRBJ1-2	TGTGCCAGTAGTCCCGGGACTCCCGATGGCTACACCTTC	CASSPGTPDGYTF
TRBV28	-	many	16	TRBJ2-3	TGTGCCAGCAGTTTCCCTAGCCGTAAGAGCACAGATACGCAGTATTTT	CASSFPSRKSTDTQYF
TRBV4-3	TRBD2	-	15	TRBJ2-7	TGCGCCAGCAGCCTTTGGACTAGCGTTTCCTTCGAGCAGTACTTC	CASSLWTSVSFEQYF
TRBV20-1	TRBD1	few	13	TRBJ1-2	TGCAGTGATAGATATACGGACAGGCGCAACTTTTTTTTC	CSDRYTDRRNFFF
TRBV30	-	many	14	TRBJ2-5	TGTGCCTGGAGTGTCTCTGGGGGAGCCGGGACCCAGTACTTC	CAWSVSGGAGTQYF
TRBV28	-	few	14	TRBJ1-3	TGTGCCAGCAGTTTCGGGACCGCTGGAAACACCATATATTTT	CASSFGTAGNTIYF
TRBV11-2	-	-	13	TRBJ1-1	TGTGCCAGCAGCTTAGTTGCGAACACTGAAGCTTTCTTT	CASSLVANTEAFF
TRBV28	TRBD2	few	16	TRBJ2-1	TGTGCCAGCGTCTCTATTCTAGCGGTGCTGAACAATGAGCAGTTCTTC	CASVSILAVLNNEQFF
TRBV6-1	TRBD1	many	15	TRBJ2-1	TGTGCCAGCAGTTCCCGGACAGGGGGGAACAATGAGCAGTTCTTC	CASSSRTGGNNEQFF
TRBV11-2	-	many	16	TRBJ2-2	TGTGCCAGCAGCTTAGGGGGGGCCATGAACACCGGGGAGCTGTTTTTT	CASSLGGAMNTGELFF
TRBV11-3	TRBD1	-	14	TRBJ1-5	TGTGCCAGCAGAGGGAGTCAGGGGGATCAGCCCCAGCATTTT	CASRGSQGDQPQHF
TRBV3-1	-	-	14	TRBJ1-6	TGTGCCAGCAGCCAAGATCATGGGAATTCACCCCTCCACTTT	CASSQDHGNSPLHF
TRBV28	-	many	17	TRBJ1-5	TGTGCCAGCAGTTTTGATGGTTCAGGGTTTAGAAATCAGCCCCAGCATTTT	CASSFDGSGFRNQPQHF
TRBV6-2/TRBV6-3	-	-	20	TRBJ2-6	TGTGCCAGCAGTTACTCGGTAAAGCTACGTTATTCCTCTGGGGCCAACGTCCTGACTTTC	CASSYSVKLRYSSGANVLTF
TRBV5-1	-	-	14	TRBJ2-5	TGCGCCAGCAGCCAAACCAGCGGGCAAGAGACCCAGTACTTC	CASSQTSGQETQYF
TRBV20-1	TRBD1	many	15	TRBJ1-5	TGCAGTGCTAGTAATAACAGGGGAATTTATCAGCCCCAGCATTTT	CSASNNRGIYQPQHF
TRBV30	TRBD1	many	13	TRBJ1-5	TGTGCCTGGGATACAGGGGGCAATCAGCTCCAGCATTTT	CAWDTGGNQLQHF
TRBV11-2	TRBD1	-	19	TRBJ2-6	TGTGCCAGCATCCGTTTGGGACAGGGTACCTATACTGGGGCCAACTTCCTGACTTTC	CASIRLGQGTYTGANFLTF
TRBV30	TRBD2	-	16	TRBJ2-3	TGTGTGACGGGACTAGCGGGGGGACTCAGCACAGATACGCAGTATTTT	CVTGLAGGLSTDTQYF
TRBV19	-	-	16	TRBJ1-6	TGTGCCAGTGAACCTTTGGGAGGCTCCTATAATTCACCCCTCCACTTT	CASEPLGGSYNSPLHF
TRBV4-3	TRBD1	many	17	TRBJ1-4	TGCGCCAGCAGCCAATCTGGACAGGGGGCAACTAATGAAAAACTGTTTTTT	CASSQSGQGATNEKLFF
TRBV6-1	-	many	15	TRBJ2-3	TGTGCCAGCAGTGAAGAGGGGGGAGGAGCAGATACGCAGTATTTT	CASSEEGGGADTQYF
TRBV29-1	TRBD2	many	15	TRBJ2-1	TGCAGCGTTGAAAGGGCGGGAGTCGCCTACAATGAACAGTTCTTC	CSVERAGVAYNEQFF
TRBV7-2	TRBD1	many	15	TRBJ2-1	TGTGCCAGCAGCTTTACGGGGACAGGGGGCAATGAGCAGTTCTTC	CASSFTGTGGNEQFF
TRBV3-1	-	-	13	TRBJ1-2	TGTGCCAGCAGACTAACCGGGGTGGGTGGCTACACCTTC	CASRLTGVGGYTF
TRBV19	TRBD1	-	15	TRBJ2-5	TGTGCCAGTAGTATGGTTCTTACAGGGGGAGAGACCCAGTACTTC	CASSMVLTGGETQYF
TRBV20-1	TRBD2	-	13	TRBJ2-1	TGCAGTGCTATGACTAGCGGTACTAATGAGCAGTTCTTC	CSAMTSGTNEQFF
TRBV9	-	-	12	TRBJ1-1	TGTGCCAGCAGCGGATCAAACACTGAAGCTTTCTTT	CASSGSNTEAFF
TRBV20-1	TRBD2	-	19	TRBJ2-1	TGCAGTGCTAGAACAACCGGGACTAGCGCTACATCCACCTACAATGAGCAGTTCTTC	CSARTTGTSATSTYNEQFF
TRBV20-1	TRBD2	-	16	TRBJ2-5	TGCAGTGCTAGGCGGGTGGAGCGGGGAGACAGAGAGACCCAGTACTTC	CSARRVERGDRETQYF
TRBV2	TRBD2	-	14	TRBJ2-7	TGTGCCAGCAGCGGACTAGTCCCGACCTACGAGCAGTACTTC	CASSGLVPTYEQYF
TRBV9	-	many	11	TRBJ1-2	TGTGCCAGCAGCCCTCGTCGGGGCTACACCTTC	CASSPRRGYTF
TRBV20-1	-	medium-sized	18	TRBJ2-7	TGCAGTGCTAGAGATGGTCGGGAAGCTTCTAAACTCTCCTACGAGCAGTACTTC	CSARDGREASKLSYEQYF
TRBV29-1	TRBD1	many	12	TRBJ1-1	TGCAGCGTGAGGACAGGGGGCACTGAAGCTTTCTTT	CSVRTGGTEAFF
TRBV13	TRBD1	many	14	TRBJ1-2	TGTGCCAGCAGCTACGACAGGGGGGCTGATGGCTACACCTTC	CASSYDRGADGYTF
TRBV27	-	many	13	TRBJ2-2	TGTGCCAGCAGTTTACGGCGGGCCGGGGAGCTGTTTTTT	CASSLRRAGELFF
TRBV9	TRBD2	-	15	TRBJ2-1	TGTGCCAGCAGCTTGTCCTTGACTATCGGGAGGGCCCAGTTCTTC	CASSLSLTIGRAQFF
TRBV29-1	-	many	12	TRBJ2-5	TGCAGCGTTGAAGTCCTGGGAGAGACCCAGTACTTC	CSVEVLGETQYF
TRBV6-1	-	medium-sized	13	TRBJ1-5	TGTGCCAGCAAAGAGCATAGCAATCAGCCCCAGCATTTT	CASKEHSNQPQHF
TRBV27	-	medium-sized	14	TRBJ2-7	TGTGCCAGCAGCCAAGGAGGTGCAGCCTACGAGCAGTACTTC	CASSQGGAAYEQYF
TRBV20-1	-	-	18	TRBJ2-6	TGCAGTGCTAGGGACGGTTTGGGTTGGGACTCTGGGGCCAACGTCCTGACTTTC	CSARDGLGWDSGANVLTF
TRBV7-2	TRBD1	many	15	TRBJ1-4	TGTGCCAGCAGCTTAGGACAGGGTCTCAATGAAAAACTGTTTTTT	CASSLGQGLNEKLFF
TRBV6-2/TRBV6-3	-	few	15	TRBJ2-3	TGTGCCAGCAGTCGAGGTAGCGGTAGCACAGATACGCAGTATTTT	CASSRGSGSTDTQYF
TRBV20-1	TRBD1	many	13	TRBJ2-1	TGCAGTGCCGAGGGGGCGTCCTACAATGAGCAGTTCTTC	CSAEGASYNEQFF
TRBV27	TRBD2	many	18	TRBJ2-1	TGTGCCAGCAGCACCTCCCTCATAGCGGGAGGGCAATACAATGAGCAGTTCTTC	CASSTSLIAGGQYNEQFF
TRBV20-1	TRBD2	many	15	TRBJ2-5	TGCAGTGCTAGAGGGAGACTAGCGGGATCAGAGACCCAGTACTTC	CSARGRLAGSETQYF
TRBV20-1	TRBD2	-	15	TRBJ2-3	TGCAGTGCTAGGGGGACTAGCGACCGCACAGATACGCAGTATTTT	CSARGTSDRTDTQYF
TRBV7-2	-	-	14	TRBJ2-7	TGTGCCAGCAGCTTAGGTCCCGGGACAAACGAGCAGTACTTC	CASSLGPGTNEQYF
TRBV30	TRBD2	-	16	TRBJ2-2	TGTGCCTGGAGTGTATTCGCTAGCGGGAGGATCGGGGAGCTGTTTTTT	CAWSVFASGRIGELFF
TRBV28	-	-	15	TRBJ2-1	TGTGCCAGCAGTGAACCCCCGGGACAACTCAATGAGCAGTTCTTC	CASSEPPGQLNEQFF
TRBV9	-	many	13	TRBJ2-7	TGTGCCAGCAGCGTAGGAGAATCCTACGAGCAGTACTTC	CASSVGESYEQYF
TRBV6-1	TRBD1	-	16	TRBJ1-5	TGTGCCAGCAGTCGAAGGTGGGACAGGACTGATCAGCCCCAGCATTTT	CASSRRWDRTDQPQHF